This T cell receptor (beta chain) originates from a study of T cells after yellow fever vaccination. About the research overall: For low cell numbers, libraries were made with SMART-Seq v4 Ultra Low Input.

V was pared by 5 bases and J by 0 bases, with 7 bases of the junction left unmatched. The CDR3 is 17 residues long. The TCR cDNA carried a universal primer site and UMIs from 5'RACE template switching. TCRdb re-analysed the 5' RACE reads in MiXCR, keeping a single row per CDR3 protein. The top ten hold 20% to 25% of the sample, which has some 340,000 distinct CDR3 sequences, over 4% seen once. Study findings and constraints: Among primary-vaccination clones, most reappeared after the booster, at approximately 97% for CD4 and around 91% for CD8. CD4 and CD8 compartments shared a small share of clonotypes.

This clonotype was observed a few times. Its antigen is as yet unknown. Source: PBMCs, taken 5 days after the yellow fever booster vaccination. The gene calls are TRBV12-3 or TRBV12-4 and TRBJ1-5, with 10 positions matching TRBD1. The receptor comes from a man younger than 35 who received the YFV17D yellow fever vaccine. The chain's CDR3 is CASSPRTGGYSNQPQHF. Written as DNA, the CDR3 is TGTGCCAGCAGTCCGCGGACAGGGGGATATAGCAATCAGCCCCAGCATTTT.